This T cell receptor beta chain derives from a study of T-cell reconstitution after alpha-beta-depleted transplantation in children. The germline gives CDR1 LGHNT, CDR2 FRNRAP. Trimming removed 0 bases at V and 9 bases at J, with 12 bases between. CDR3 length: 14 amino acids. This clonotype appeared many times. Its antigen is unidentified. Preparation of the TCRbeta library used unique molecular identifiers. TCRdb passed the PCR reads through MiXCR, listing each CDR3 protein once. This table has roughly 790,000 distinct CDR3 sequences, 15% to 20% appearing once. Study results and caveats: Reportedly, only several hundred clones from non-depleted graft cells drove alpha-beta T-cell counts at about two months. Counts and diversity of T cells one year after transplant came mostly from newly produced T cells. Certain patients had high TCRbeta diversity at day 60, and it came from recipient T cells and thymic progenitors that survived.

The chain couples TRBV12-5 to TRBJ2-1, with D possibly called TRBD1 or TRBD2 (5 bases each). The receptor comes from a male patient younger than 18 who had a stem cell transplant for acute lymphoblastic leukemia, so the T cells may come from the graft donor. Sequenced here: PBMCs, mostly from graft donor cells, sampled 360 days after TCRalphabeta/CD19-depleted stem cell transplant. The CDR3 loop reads CASGLVLLGTEQFF. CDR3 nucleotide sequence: TGTGCTAGTGGTTTGGTACTACTCGGGACTGAGCAGTTCTTC.